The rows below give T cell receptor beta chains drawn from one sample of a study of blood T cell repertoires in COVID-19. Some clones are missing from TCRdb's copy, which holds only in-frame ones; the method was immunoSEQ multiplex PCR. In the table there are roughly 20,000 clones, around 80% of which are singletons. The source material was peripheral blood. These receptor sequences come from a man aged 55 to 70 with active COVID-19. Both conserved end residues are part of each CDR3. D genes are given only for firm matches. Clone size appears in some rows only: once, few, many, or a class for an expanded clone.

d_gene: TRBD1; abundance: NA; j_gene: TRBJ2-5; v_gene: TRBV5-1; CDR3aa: CASSLQGNAETQYF; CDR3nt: TGCGCCAGCAGCCTACAGGGGAATGCTGAGACCCAGTACTTC
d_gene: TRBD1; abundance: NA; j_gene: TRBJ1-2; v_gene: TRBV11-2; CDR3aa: CASRLDRGLTNYGYTF; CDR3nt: TGTGCCAGCAGACTCGACAGGGGTCTCACTAACTATGGCTACACCTTC
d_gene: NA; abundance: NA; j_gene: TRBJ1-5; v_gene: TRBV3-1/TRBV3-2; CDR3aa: CASIHSEGGLSNQPQHF; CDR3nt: TGTGCCAGCATCCATTCGGAGGGGGGGCTGAGCAATCAGCCCCAGCATTTT
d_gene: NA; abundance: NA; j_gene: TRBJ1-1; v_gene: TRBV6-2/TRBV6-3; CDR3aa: CASSWGETAYTEAFF; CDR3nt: TGTGCCAGCAGTTGGGGGGAGACAGCATACACTGAAGCTTTCTTT
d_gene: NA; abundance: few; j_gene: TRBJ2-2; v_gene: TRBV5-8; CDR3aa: CASTPHSNTGELFF; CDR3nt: TGTGCCAGCACCCCACACAGCAACACCGGGGAGCTGTTTTTT
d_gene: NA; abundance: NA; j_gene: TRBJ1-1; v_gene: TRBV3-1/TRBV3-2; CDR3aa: CASSQDGGRGNTEAFF; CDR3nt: TGTGCCAGCAGCCAAGATGGGGGGAGGGGGAACACTGAAGCTTTCTTT
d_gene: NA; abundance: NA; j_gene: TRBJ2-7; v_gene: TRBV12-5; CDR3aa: CASVKTGHNEQYF; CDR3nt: TGTGCTAGTGTTAAAACAGGGCACAATGAGCAGTACTTC
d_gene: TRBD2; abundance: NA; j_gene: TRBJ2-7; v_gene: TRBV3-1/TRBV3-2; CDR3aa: CASSRGGASYEQYF; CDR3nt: TGTGCCAGCAGCCGCGGGGGGGCCTCCTACGAGCAGTACTTC
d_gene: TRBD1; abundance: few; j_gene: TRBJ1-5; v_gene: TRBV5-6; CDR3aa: CASSMTGNGNQPQHF; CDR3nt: TGTGCCAGCAGCATGACAGGGAACGGCAATCAGCCCCAGCATTTT
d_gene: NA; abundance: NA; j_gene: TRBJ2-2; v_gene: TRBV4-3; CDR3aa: CASSLSPAATGELFF; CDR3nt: TGCGCCAGCAGCCTTTCTCCAGCAGCGACCGGGGAGCTGTTTTTT
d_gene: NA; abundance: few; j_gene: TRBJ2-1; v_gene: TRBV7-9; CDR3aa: CASSLVANEQFF; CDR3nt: TGTGCCAGCAGCTTAGTAGCTAATGAGCAGTTCTTC
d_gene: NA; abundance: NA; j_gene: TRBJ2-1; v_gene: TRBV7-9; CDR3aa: CASTSGQGSYNEQFF; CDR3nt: TGTGCCAGCACCTCGGGTCAGGGCTCCTACAATGAGCAGTTCTTC
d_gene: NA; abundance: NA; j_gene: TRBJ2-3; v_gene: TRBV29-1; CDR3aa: CSVLPIADNTDTQYF; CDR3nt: TGCAGCGTCCTACCAATAGCGGACAACACAGATACGCAGTATTTT
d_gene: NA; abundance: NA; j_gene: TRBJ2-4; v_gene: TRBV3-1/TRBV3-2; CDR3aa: CASEARGDIQYF; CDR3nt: TGTGCCAGCGAGGCCAGGGGGGACATTCAGTACTTC
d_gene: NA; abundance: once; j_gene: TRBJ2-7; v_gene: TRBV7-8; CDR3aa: CASSFSVGGTYEQYF; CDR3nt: TGTGCCAGCAGCTTCTCAGTGGGGGGAACCTACGAGCAGTACTTC
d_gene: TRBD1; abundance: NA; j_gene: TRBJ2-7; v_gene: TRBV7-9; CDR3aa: CASSLAISGGDSYEQYF; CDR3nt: TGTGCCAGCAGCTTAGCGATCTCAGGGGGCGACTCCTACGAGCAGTACTTC
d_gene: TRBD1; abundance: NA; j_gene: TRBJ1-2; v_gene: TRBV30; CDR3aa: CAWSVLGTGLGGYTF; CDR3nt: TGTGCCTGGAGTGTACTCGGGACAGGCCTAGGGGGCTACACCTTC
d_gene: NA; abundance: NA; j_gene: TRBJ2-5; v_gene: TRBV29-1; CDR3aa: CSVDGQQETQYF; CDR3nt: TGCAGCGTTGATGGACAACAAGAGACCCAGTACTTC
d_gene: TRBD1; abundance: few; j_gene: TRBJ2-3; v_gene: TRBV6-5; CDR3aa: CASGRDRDQDTQYF; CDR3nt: TGTGCCAGCGGGCGGGACAGGGACCAAGATACGCAGTATTTT
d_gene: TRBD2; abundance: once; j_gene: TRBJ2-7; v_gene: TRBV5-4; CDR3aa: CASSFGTSGSHSYEQYF; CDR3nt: TGTGCCAGCAGCTTCGGAACTAGCGGGAGTCACTCCTACGAGCAGTACTTC
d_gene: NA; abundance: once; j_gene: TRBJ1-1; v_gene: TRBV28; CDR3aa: CASSLSGRTEAFF; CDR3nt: TGTGCCAGCAGTTTATCAGGGCGCACTGAAGCTTTCTTT
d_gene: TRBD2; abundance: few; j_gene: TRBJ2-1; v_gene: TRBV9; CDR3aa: CASSAHVAGGDEQFF; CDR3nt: TGTGCCAGCAGCGCCCACGTAGCGGGAGGGGATGAGCAGTTCTTC
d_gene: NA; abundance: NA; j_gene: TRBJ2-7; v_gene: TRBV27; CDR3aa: CASSNGPNYEQYF; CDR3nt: TGTGCCAGCAGCAATGGGCCCAATTACGAGCAGTACTTC
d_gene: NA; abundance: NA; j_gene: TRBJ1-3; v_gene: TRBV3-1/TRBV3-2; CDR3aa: CASEGQGGNTIYF; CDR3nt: TGTGCCAGCGAAGGCCAGGGTGGAAACACCATATATTTT
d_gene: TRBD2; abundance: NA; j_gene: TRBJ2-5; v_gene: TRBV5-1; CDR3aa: CASSLGSGSGETQYF; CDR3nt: TGCGCCAGCAGCTTGGGTAGCGGGAGTGGAGAGACCCAGTACTTC
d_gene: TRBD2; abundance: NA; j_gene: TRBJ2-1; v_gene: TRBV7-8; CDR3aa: CASSVSSTSGSFYEQFF; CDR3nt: TGTGCCAGCAGCGTTAGTTCGACTAGCGGGAGTTTCTATGAGCAGTTCTTC
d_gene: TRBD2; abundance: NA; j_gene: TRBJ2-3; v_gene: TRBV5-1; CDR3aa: CASGETSGRADTQYF; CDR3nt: TGCGCCAGCGGTGAAACTAGCGGGAGGGCAGATACGCAGTATTTT
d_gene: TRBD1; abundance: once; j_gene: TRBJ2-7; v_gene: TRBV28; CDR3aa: CASRGQGPYEQYF; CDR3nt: TGTGCCAGCAGGGGACAGGGCCCCTACGAGCAGTACTTC
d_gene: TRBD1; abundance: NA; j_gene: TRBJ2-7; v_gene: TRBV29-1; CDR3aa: CSVESGTGGYEQYF; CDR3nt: TGCAGCGTTGAATCCGGGACAGGGGGGTACGAGCAGTACTTC
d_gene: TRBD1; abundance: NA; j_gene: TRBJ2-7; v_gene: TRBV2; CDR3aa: CASRDRGVPYEQYF; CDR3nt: TGTGCCAGCAGGGACAGGGGGGTTCCCTACGAGCAGTACTTC
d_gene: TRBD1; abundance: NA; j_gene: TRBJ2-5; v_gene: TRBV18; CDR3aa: CASSSRVGGSETQYF; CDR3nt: TGTGCCAGCTCTTCCCGGGTAGGGGGCAGCGAGACCCAGTACTTC
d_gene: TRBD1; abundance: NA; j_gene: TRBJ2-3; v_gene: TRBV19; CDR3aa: CASRPMGQGATDTQYF; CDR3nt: TGTGCCAGTAGACCGATGGGACAGGGGGCTACAGATACGCAGTATTTT
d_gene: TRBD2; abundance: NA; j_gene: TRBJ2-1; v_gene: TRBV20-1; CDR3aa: CSASNYGTSGLRNEQFF; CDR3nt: TGCAGTGCTAGTAATTACGGGACTAGCGGGCTGAGGAATGAGCAGTTCTTC
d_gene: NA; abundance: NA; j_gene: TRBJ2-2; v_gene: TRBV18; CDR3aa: CASSPPSGRGTGELFF; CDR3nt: TGTGCCAGCTCACCACCGTCAGGCCGGGGGACCGGGGAGCTGTTTTTT
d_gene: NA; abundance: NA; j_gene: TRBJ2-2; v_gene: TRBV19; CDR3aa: CASKVGLNTGELFF; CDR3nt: TGTGCCAGCAAGGTGGGACTCAACACCGGGGAGCTGTTTTTT
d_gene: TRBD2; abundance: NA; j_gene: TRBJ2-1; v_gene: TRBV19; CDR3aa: CASSGRLAGERNEQFF; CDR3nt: TGTGCCAGTAGTGGTCGACTAGCGGGTGAGCGCAATGAGCAGTTCTTC
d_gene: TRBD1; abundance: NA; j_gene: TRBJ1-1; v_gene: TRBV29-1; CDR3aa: CSVPGQTNTEAFF; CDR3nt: TGCAGCGTTCCGGGACAGACGAACACTGAAGCTTTCTTT
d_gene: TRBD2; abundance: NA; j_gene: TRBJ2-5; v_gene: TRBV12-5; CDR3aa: CASGPGTSGFQETQYF; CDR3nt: TGTGCTAGTGGCCCCGGGACTAGCGGTTTTCAAGAGACCCAGTACTTC
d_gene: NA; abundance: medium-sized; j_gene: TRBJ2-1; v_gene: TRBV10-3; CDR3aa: CASGGPREGGRSYNEQFF; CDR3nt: TGTGCCTCGGGGGGACCTCGAGAAGGGGGTCGCTCCTACAATGAGCAGTTCTTC
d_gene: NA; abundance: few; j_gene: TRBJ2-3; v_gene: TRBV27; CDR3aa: CASSLWASGTDTQYF; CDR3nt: TGTGCCAGCAGTTTATGGGCTAGCGGCACAGATACGCAGTATTTT
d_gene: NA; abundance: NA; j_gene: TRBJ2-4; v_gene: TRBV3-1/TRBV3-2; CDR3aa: CASSQGNRNIQYF; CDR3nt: TGTGCCAGCAGCCAAGGAAATAGAAACATTCAGTACTTC
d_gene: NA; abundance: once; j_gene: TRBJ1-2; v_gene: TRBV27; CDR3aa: CASSQKGVVGYTF; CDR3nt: TGTGCCAGCAGCCAAAAGGGGGTTGTGGGCTACACCTTC
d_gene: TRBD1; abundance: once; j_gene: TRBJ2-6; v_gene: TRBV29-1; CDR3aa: CSVQGARSGANVLTF; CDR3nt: TGCAGCGTGCAGGGGGCTCGGTCTGGGGCCAACGTCCTGACTTTC
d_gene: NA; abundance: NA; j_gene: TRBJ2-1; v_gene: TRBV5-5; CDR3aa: CASSGGAVSSYNEQFF; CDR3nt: TGTGCCAGCAGTGGGGGGGCAGTATCCTCCTACAATGAGCAGTTCTTC
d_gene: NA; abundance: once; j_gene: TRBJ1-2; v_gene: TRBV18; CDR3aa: CASSPREGGGYTF; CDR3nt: TGTGCCAGCTCACCACGGGAGGGTGGTGGCTACACCTTC